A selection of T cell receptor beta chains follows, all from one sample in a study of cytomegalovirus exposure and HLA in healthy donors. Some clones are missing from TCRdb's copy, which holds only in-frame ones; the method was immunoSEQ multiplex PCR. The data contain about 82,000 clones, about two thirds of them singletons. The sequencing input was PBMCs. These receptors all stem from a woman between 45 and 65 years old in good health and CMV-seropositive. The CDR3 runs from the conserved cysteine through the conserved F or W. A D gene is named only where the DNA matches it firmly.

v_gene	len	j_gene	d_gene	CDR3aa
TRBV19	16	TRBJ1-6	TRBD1	CASSRWGGQGNSPLHF
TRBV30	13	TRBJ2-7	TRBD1	CAWSSTGADEQYF
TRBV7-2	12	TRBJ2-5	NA	CASSPPQETQYF
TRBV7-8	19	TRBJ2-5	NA	CASSLIRPGWSATQETQYF
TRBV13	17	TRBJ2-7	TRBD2	CASSNGLAGGSTYEQYF
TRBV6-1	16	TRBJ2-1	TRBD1	CASSEVGTGANNEQFF
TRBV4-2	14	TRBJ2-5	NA	CASSQGSGQETQYF
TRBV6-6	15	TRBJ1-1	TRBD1	CASSYSAGGNTEAFF
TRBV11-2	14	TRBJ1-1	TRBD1	CASSPGQGDTEAFF
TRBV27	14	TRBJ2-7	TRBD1	CASAEQGSSYEQYF
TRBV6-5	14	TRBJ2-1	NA	CASSYGRGGYEQFF
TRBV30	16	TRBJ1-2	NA	CAWSLIQGLGNYGYTF
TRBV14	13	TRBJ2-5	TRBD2	CASSGLAGETQYF
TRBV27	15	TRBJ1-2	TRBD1	CASSLVQGAKWGYTF
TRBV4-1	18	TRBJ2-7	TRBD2	CASSQDLGPGTSGDEQYF
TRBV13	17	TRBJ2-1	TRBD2	CASSLTSGGLMALDQFF
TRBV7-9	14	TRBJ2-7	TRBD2	CASSLLAGTYEQYF
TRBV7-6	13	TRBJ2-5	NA	CASSRTSSETQYF
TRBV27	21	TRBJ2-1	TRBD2	CASSLSPRGLAGAPPHNEQFF
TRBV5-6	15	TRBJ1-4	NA	CASRLDVRRHEKLFF
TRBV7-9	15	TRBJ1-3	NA	CASSPPAGTGNTIYF
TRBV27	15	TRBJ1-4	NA	CASSFLTGKNEKLFF
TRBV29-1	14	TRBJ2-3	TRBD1	CSVRGRGLEDTQYF